These 14 T cell receptor beta chains came from one sample sequenced in a study of shared clonotypes between healthy human individuals. Some clones are missing from TCRdb's copy, which holds only in-frame ones; the method was immunoSEQ multiplex PCR. The sample yields around 2,000,000 clones, less than 95% seen once. CD45RO-negative CD8 cells positively selected for CCR7 made up the naive population, which excluded terminally differentiated effector memory CD45RA+ cells. Specimen: naive CD8+ T cells sorted from blood. Receptors originate from a man between 18 and 29 years old in good health.

For this clone: The same CDR3 can be traced to other DNA sequences in this sample. V gene TRBV7-9 combines with J gene TRBJ2-7, with D uncertain. Germline V gives CDR1 SEHNR, CDR2 FQNEAQ (reference sequence). CDR3 length equals 13 residues. With 0 bases removed from V and 4 bases from J, the gap between germline ends came to 7 bases. This CDR3 reads CASSLAVTYEQYF. The CDR3 DNA is TGTGCCAGCAGCTTAGCTGTCACTTACGAGCAGTACTTC.

The rearrangement links TRBV28 to TRBJ2-7; 9 positions match TRBD2. From germline, CDR1 is MDHEN and CDR2 SYDVKM. This CDR3 comprises 16 residues. V gave up 3 bases and J gave up 3 bases; unmatched junction bases: 9. CDR3 nucleotides: TGTGCCAGCAGTTTCGGTAGCGGGGGAACCTACTACGAGCAGTACTTC. Protein product: CASSFGSGGTYYEQYF.

J is TRBJ2-5 and V is TRBV11-3, with 14 bases aligning to TRBD2. With 5 bases clipped from V and 5 bases from J, the junction kept 7 bases outside the gene matches. Looked up from germline, CDR1 is SGHNT and CDR2 is YENEEA. There are 16 residues in the CDR3. The DNA for the CDR3 is TGTGCCAGCAGCACGACTAGCGGGGGGGCGGAGGAGACCCAGTACTTC. Protein sequence: CASSTTSGGAEETQYF.

The DNA for the CDR3 is TGTGCCATCAGTGAAGGGTACTCCGGGACTAGCTTCTATGAGCAGTTCTTC. Protein: CAISEGYSGTSFYEQFF. The chain uses TRBV10-3 and TRBJ2-1; 9 bases are a match to TRBD2. The CDR3 has 17 amino acids. Trimming at V came to 3 bases and at J to 8 bases, leaving 14 bases not matched to a gene. Germline V lookup: CDR1 ENHRY, CDR2 SYGVKD.

V gene TRBV28 combines with J gene TRBJ2-7; D ambiguous. V was cut by 3 bases and J by 3 bases, with 15 bases left in between. Germline V gene sequence: CDR1 MDHEN, CDR2 SYDVKM. This CDR3 has 15 amino acids. The CDR3 loop reads CASSLGSTLGYEQYF. CDR3 nucleotide sequence: TGTGCCAGCAGTTTGGGGTCGACTTTGGGCTACGAGCAGTACTTC. Supplemented by reference TRBV28 and TRBJ2-7, the full variable domain reads DVKVTQSSRYLVKRTGEKVFLECVQDMDHENMFWYRQDPGLGLRLIYFSYDVKMKEKGDIPEGYSVSREKKERFSLILESASTNQTSMYLCASSLGSTLGYEQYFGPGTRLTVT.

The chain uses TRBV5-4 and TRBJ2-7; D perhaps matches TRBD1 (6 bases). CDR1 and CDR2 from the germline V gene are SGHNT and YYREEE (reference sequence). The V gene lost 1 base and the J gene lost 1 base, with 9 bases spanning the gap. This CDR3 has 14 amino acids. CDR3 nucleotide sequence: TGTGCCAGCAGCTTGTGGGGGCAATCCTACGAGCAGTACTTC. Encoded protein: CASSLWGQSYEQYF.

This chain uses TRBV19 with TRBJ2-3; possibly TRBD1 for D (6 bases). Germline loops: CDR1 LNHDA, CDR2 SQIVND (reference sequence). V shed 4 bases and J shed 0 bases, with 11 bases lying between them. CDR3 length equals 15 residues. CDR3 sequence (DNA): TGTGCCAGTAGTACCCCGACAGGAAGCACAGATACGCAGTATTTT. This gives the protein CASSTPTGSTDTQYF.

This clone has just one count. Other DNA variants within this sample encode the same CDR3. The chain combines TRBV6-5 with TRBJ1-1, with D possibly being TRBD1 (6 bases). Germline V gives CDR1 MNHEY, CDR2 SVGAGI. This CDR3 comprises 13 residues. Trimming stripped 0 bases from V and 6 bases from J, with 8 bases between. DNA for the CDR3: TGTGCCAGCAGTTACTCAGGGGGAGCTGAAGCTTTCTTT. Its translation is CASSYSGGAEAFF.

This clone was recorded once. This chain joins TRBV2 and TRBJ2-2; unclear D gene. The CDR3 sequence is 16 residues long. V lost 2 bases and J lost 5, with 15 bases in between. In germline, CDR1 is SNHLY, CDR2 FYNNEI. The CDR3 DNA reads TGTGCCAGCAGTGAATTTAGGGCAGAATCGACCGGGGAGCTGTTTTTT. Its protein product is CASSEFRAESTGELFF.

Concerning this clone itself: Other DNA variants within this sample encode the same CDR3. J is TRBJ2-7 and V is TRBV5-4, with TRBD2 identical over 12 bases. With V trimmed by 4 bases and J by 4 bases, 3 bases remained unmatched. This CDR3 contains 14 residues. From germline, CDR1 is SGHNT and CDR2 YYREEE (reference sequence). The CDR3 protein is CASSPTSGSYEQYF. The CDR3 coding sequence is TGTGCCAGCAGCCCGACTAGCGGGAGTTACGAGCAGTACTTC.

This clone was detected once. The chain couples TRBV11-3 to TRBJ2-7; D gene unclear. The CDR3 loop spans 15 amino acids. Trimming stripped 4 bases from V and 2 bases from J, with 15 bases between. The germline V gene encodes CDR1 SGHNT and CDR2 YENEEA. This chain's CDR3 is CASSYPSAGTYEQYF. In DNA form, the CDR3 reads TGTGCCAGCAGCTACCCCTCGGCCGGAACCTACGAGCAGTACTTC. Looking up the rest from reference TRBV11-3 and TRBJ2-7 gives the full variable domain: EAGVVQSPRYKIIEKKQPVAFWCNPISGHNTLYWYLQNLGQGPELLIRYENEEAVDDSQLPKDRFSAERLKGVDSTLKIQPAELGDSAVYLCASSYPSAGTYEQYFGPGTRLTVT.

This chain connects TRBV11-2 to TRBJ2-2, with a possible D match to TRBD2 (6 bases). The CDR3 runs to 13 residues. With 5 bases removed from V and 5 bases from J, the gap between germline ends came to 9 bases. From germline, CDR1 is SGHAT and CDR2 FQNNGV. CDR3: CASSPGETGELFF. CDR3 bases: TGTGCCAGCAGCCCGGGGGAAACCGGGGAGCTGTTTTTT.

Here the CDR3 reads CASSLSRVDRGNQPQHF. DNA of the CDR3: TGTGCCAGCAGTTTATCCCGAGTAGACAGAGGCAATCAGCCCCAGCATTTT. This rearrangement joins TRBV28 to TRBJ1-5; D perhaps matches TRBD1 (5 bases). Looked up from germline, CDR1 is MDHEN and CDR2 is SYDVKM. This CDR3 spans 17 amino acids. Trimming stripped 1 base from V and 2 bases from J, with 15 bases between. The variable domain in full, completed from reference TRBV28 and TRBJ1-5, reads DVKVTQSSRYLVKRTGEKVFLECVQDMDHENMFWYRQDPGLGLRLIYFSYDVKMKEKGDIPEGYSVSREKKERFSLILESASTNQTSMYLCASSLSRVDRGNQPQHFGDGTRLSIL.

The V and J genes are TRBV4-3 and TRBJ2-7; TRBD2 might be the D (6 bases). Germline CDR1 LGHNA, CDR2 YSLEER. V lost 2 bases, J lost 0 bases, and 8 bases lay in between. The CDR3 extends over 14 amino acids. The CDR3 DNA follows: TGCGCCAGCAGCCAACTGGAGGGCTCCTACGAGCAGTACTTC. This translates into CASSQLEGSYEQYF.